What follows is one T cell receptor beta chain and its context. A far bigger clonotype differs at one base, so this is likely a read error. Other DNA sequences within the sample encode an identical CDR3. Assay used: immunoSEQ multiplex PCR; TCRdb lists only in-frame clones, some missing. Of about 99,000 clones listed, around 43% were seen once; the top ten hold about 14%. This CDR3 is 13 amino acids long. V lost 4 bases and J 0 bases, leaving 4 bases between the germline ends. Germline-derived CDR1 and CDR2 are SEHNR and FQNEAQ (reference sequence). The sample comes from a study of shared clonotypes between healthy human individuals.

The clonotype was recovered from a woman aged 40 to 55 in good health. Some clones in this sample may be carry-over from other donors' samples. The sequencing sample was made of PBMCs. This rearrangement joins TRBV7-9 to TRBJ1-5, with D uncertain. CDR3: CASSSGSNQPQHF. The CDR3 coding sequence is TGTGCCAGCAGCTCAGGTAGCAATCAGCCCCAGCATTTT.